This T cell receptor (beta chain) was sequenced during a study of blood T cell repertoires in COVID-19. Across the whole study: Acute-phase and convalescent COVID-19 samples originated in the United States, Italy and Spain. Sources were T cells, B-cell-depleted T cells, or PBMCs; the material itself was cDNA or gDNA.

Authors' analysis steps: Estimates of nucleated cell counts were drawn from the amplification of reference gene primers. This table comes from immunoSEQ multiplex PCR, and its TCRdb copy is limited to in-frame clones, with some not included. The DNA gave D and trimming, while V, J and clone size come from that table. This table holds fewer than 250,000 clones, 90% found once. Adults between roughly 18 and 89 years of age took part from fewer than 30 US areas. Germline trimming cut 6 bases from V and 6 bases from J; bases unmatched to any gene: 11. Germline V CDR1 and CDR2: SGHRS, YFSETQ. The CDR3 consists of 15 residues.

The specimen was PBMCs or T cells enriched from blood (not recorded which). The sequence came from a man in his fifties who had been exposed to COVID-19. This chain joins TRBV5-1 and TRBJ1-2; 10 nucleotides line up with TRBD1. The CDR3 is CASTTLDGTGDGYTF. The CDR3 nucleotides read TGCGCCAGCACAACTCTCGATGGGACAGGGGATGGCTACACCTTC.